This TCR beta chain appears in the sequencing data of a study of CD8 T cells in Susac syndrome. Reverse transcription of 0.5 to 1 ug RNA was performed with random hexamers. The amplification used immunoSEQ multiplex PCR on TCR beta CDR3; it spanned 54 Vbeta and 13 Jbeta. MiXCR, run by TCRdb on the immunoSEQ multiplex PCR reads, gives a single entry per CDR3 protein. The table lists about 26,000 distinct CDR3 sequences, around 95% of them singletons. CDR1 is SEHNR, CDR2 FQNEAQ, per germline (reference sequence). The V end was cut by 5 bases, the J end by 5 bases, with 9 bases between. The CDR3 is made up of 13 amino acids. Sequencing of TCR beta drew on CD8+ and CD4+ T cells from blood. Healthy donors, matched for age and sex, constituted the control group. Negative isolation was used for CD8+ and CD4+ T cells and FACS enrichment for TEMRA cells.

Sequencing was carried out using CD8+ T cells from PBMCs. This TCR derives from a human donor in good health. V and J are TRBV7-9 and TRBJ1-4, with D perhaps matching TRBD1 (5 bases). The CDR3 here is CASSPGPNEKLFF. Written as DNA, the CDR3 is TGTGCCAGCAGCCCGGGGCCAAATGAAAAACTGTTTTTT. Drawing the rest from reference TRBV7-9 and TRBJ1-4, the complete variable domain is DTGVSQNPRHKITKRGQNVTFRCDPISEHNRLYWYRQTLGQGPEFLTYFQNEAQLEKSRLLSDRFSAERPKGSFSTLEIQRTEQGDSAMYLCASSPGPNEKLFFGSGTQLSVL.